The 13 T cell receptor beta chains below were found in one sample sequenced in a study of T cells in Graves' hyperthyroidism and ophthalmopathy. It was RNA transcripts that yielded the amplified TCR beta CDR3 regions. A set of HTBI primers served as the primers for a first-round RT-PCR of the TCR CDR3. TCRdb ran MiXCR on the multiplex PCR reads and lists one entry per CDR3 protein. The repertoire holds hundreds of thousands of distinct CDR3 sequences, with roughly 15% as singletons. The sequencing sample was made of blood. These TCRs come from a woman aged 50 to 60 with Graves' ophthalmopathy.

At least ten counts were recorded for this clonotype. CDR3 protein: CASSLSDSEETQYF. The CDR3 DNA is TGTGCCAGCAGTTTATCGGACAGCGAAGAGACCCAGTACTTC. This rearrangement joins TRBV12-3 or TRBV12-4 to TRBJ2-5, with D possibly TRBD1 on 6 matching bases. The germline V and J ends were trimmed by 2 bases and 3 bases, with 10 bases remaining between them. This CDR3 contains 14 residues.

This clonotype was picked up many times. The rearrangement joins TRBV7-8 to TRBJ2-1; TRBD1 or TRBD2 may be the D gene (5 bases each). Trimming pared 5 bases from V and 3 bases from J, leaving 29 bases between. Germline CDR1 and CDR2: SGHVS and FQNEAQ. The CDR3 sequence is 20 residues long. The CDR3 coding sequence is TGTGCCAGCAGCCGGCTACCCGACATTATACCGGGACCTGACTACAATGAGCAGTTCTTC. This sequence encodes CASSRLPDIIPGPDYNEQFF.

This clonotype was recorded at least ten times. The rearrangement links TRBV18 to TRBJ2-1, with 11 bases fitting TRBD2. This CDR3 has 16 residues. The V and J ends lost 1 base and 4 bases, in that order; junction bases with no gene match: 3. Germline V gives CDR1 KGHSH, CDR2 LQKENI. The CDR3 DNA reads TGTGCCAGCTCACCACGTAGACTAGCGGGATACAATGAGCAGTTCTTC. Residues: CASSPRRLAGYNEQFF.

This clonotype was seen repeatedly, ten times or more. The junction and the germline gene differ at one end; a read error may be behind it. The J gene is TRBJ2-7, the V gene TRBV20-1, with 9 bases that match TRBD2. This CDR3 region has 16 residues. Germline-derived CDR1 and CDR2 are DFQATT and SNEGSKA (reference sequence). CDR3 residues: CNAKQSLAGVGYEQYF. In nucleotides, the CDR3 is TGCAATGCTAAACAATCCTTAGCGGGAGTGGGCTACGAGCAGTACTTC.

This clonotype was found a few times. The chain has TRBV10-3 and TRBJ2-4; no clear D gene. The CDR3 spans 13 residues. Germline CDR1 and CDR2: ENHRY and SYGVKD. Trimming took 6 bases from V and 0 from J, leaving 6 bases between them. Here the CDR3 DNA reads TGTGCCATCAGGGCCGGAGCCAAAAACATTCAGTACTTC. Amino acids: CAIRAGAKNIQYF.

The V gene is TRBV3-1, the J gene TRBJ2-3; 10 bases map to TRBD1. This CDR3 is 13 amino acids long. Germline trimming cut 5 bases from V and 6 bases from J; bases unmatched to any gene: 2. Germline CDR1 reads LGHDT; CDR2 reads YNNKEL (reference sequence). As DNA, the CDR3 is TGTGCCAGCAGCGACAGGGGGCGGGATACGCAGTATTTT. The encoded protein is CASSDRGRDTQYF.

This clonotype was picked up many times. The genes are TRBV7-2 and TRBJ1-3, with no clear D. Trimming removed 2 bases from V and 7 bases from J, with 18 bases in between. Germline V gives CDR1 SGHTA, CDR2 FQGNSA. The CDR3 has 16 amino acids. Written as DNA, the CDR3 is TGTGCCAGCAGCTTACGGAGAACCGATGAGTGGAACACCATATATTTT. Translated: CASSLRRTDEWNTIYF.

This clonotype has a count of ten or more. The CDR3 region has the DNA TGTGCCAGCAGTACAAGCCTAGGGGACAGAGAAGCTTTCTTT. Residues: CASSTSLGDREAFF. This chain connects TRBV6-1 to TRBJ1-1, with 7 bases fitting TRBD1. In germline, CDR1 is MNHNS, CDR2 SASEGT. The CDR3 has 14 amino acids. V lost 5 bases, J lost 8 bases, and 11 bases stayed unmatched.

This clonotype was found many times. The V and J genes are TRBV7-8 and TRBJ2-3, with D maybe TRBD1 (5 bases). The V gene's germline CDR1 is SGHVS and CDR2 FQNEAQ. V lost 5 bases and J 5 bases, leaving 14 bases between the germline ends. The CDR3 sequence is 14 residues long. The CDR3 loop reads CASSPDSVIDTQYF. The CDR3, as DNA: TGTGCCAGCAGCCCCGACAGTGTAATAGATACGCAGTATTTT.

CDR3: CASSLYSSTDTQYF. The CDR3 nucleotides read TGTGCCAGCAGTTTATACTCTAGCACAGATACGCAGTATTTT. V is TRBV28 and J is TRBJ2-3; D gene ambiguous. Looked up from germline, CDR1 is MDHEN and CDR2 is SYDVKM. The V gene lost 1 base and the J gene lost 0 bases, with 5 bases spanning the gap. The CDR3 is made up of 14 amino acids. The entire variable domain, with the rest obtained from reference TRBV28 and TRBJ2-3, is as follows: DVKVTQSSRYLVKRTGEKVFLECVQDMDHENMFWYRQDPGLGLRLIYFSYDVKMKEKGDIPEGYSVSREKKERFSLILESASTNQTSMYLCASSLYSSTDTQYFGPGTRLTVL.

This clonotype showed up many times. The chain carries TRBV7-2 and TRBJ2-1; 8 bases line up with TRBD2. V shed 3 bases, J shed 5 bases, and the junction held 6 bases outside the gene matches. Germline CDR1 SGHTA, CDR2 FQGNSA. This CDR3 is built from 15 residues. CDR3 DNA: TGTGCCAGCAGCTTTGTGGTAGCGGGGAACAATGAGCAGTTCTTC. Amino acid sequence: CASSFVVAGNNEQFF.

This clonotype was found many times. V gene TRBV29-1 combines with J gene TRBJ2-1, with TRBD2 identical over 8 bases. This CDR3 has 15 amino acids. The germline V gene has CDR1 SQVTM and CDR2 ANQGSEA. Unmatched junction bases numbered 12, after V lost 6 bases and J lost 5 bases. The CDR3, as DNA: TGCAGCGTCTCCCCGACTAGCGTAGGCAACAATGAGCAGTTCTTC. It encodes CSVSPTSVGNNEQFF.

This clonotype showed up just a few times. Sequence at one end of the junction differs from germline and may be a read error. This chain joins TRBV3-1 and TRBJ2-5; a possible D gene is TRBD2 (6 bases). There are 15 residues in the CDR3. CDR1 is LGHDT, CDR2 YNNKEL, per germline (reference sequence). CDR3 in DNA: TGTGCCAGCAGCCAAGATTGGGCGGGGCAAGAGGCCCAGTACTTC. Its translation is CASSQDWAGQEAQYF.